Presented here are 9 T cell receptor beta chains from one specimen sequenced in a study of blood T cells in healthy people across ages. With a J-beta primer mix and a sample-barcoded 5' primer, a second PCR ran 7 to 11 cycles. Each CDR3 protein is one row after TCRdb ran MiXCR on the 5' RACE reads. The data show 600,000 to 1,000,000 distinct CDR3 sequences, 58% seen once. Sample: blood. The receptors originated from a man aged 25 to 45 in good health.

This rearrangement joins TRBV7-3 to TRBJ2-1; TRBD2 matches 8 bases. V trimming: 8 bases; J trimming: 2 bases; junction bases outside the gene matches: 11. The CDR3 runs to 16 residues. Looked up from germline, CDR1 is SGHTA and CDR2 is FQGTGA. CDR3 amino acids: CASHPGGTEAYNEQFF. The CDR3 region has the DNA TGTGCCAGCCATCCGGGGGGGACGGAAGCCTACAATGAGCAGTTCTTC.

The chain combines TRBV15 with TRBJ1-2; D is unresolved. The CDR3 loop spans 17 amino acids. Germline values: CDR1 LNHNV, CDR2 YYDKDF (reference sequence). Deletions cut 0 bases from V and 1 base from J, with 15 bases between. Here the CDR3 DNA reads TGTGCCACCAGCAGAGATTTAATTGAATGGGATAACTATGGCTACACCTTC. It encodes CATSRDLIEWDNYGYTF. The complete variable domain, with remaining parts taken from reference TRBV15 and TRBJ1-2, reads DAMVIQNPRYQVTQFGKPVTLSCSQTLNHNVMYWYQQKSSQAPKLLFHYYDKDFNNEADTPDNFQSRRPNTSFCFLDIRSPGLGDTAMYLCATSRDLIEWDNYGYTFGSGTRLTVV.

The rearrangement uses TRBV5-5 and TRBJ2-1, with a possible D match to TRBD1 (6 bases). Germline CDR1 reads SGHKS; CDR2 reads YYEKEE (reference sequence). This CDR3 contains 16 residues. Trimming took 4 bases from V and 1 from J, leaving 15 bases between them. CDR3 sequence reads: CASSPGAEVSYNEQFF. In DNA, the CDR3 is TGTGCCAGCAGCCCAGGGGCCGAGGTGTCCTACAATGAGCAGTTCTTC.

The chain combines TRBV20-1 with TRBJ1-1; D not certain. The CDR3 extends over 10 amino acids. Germline values: CDR1 DFQATT, CDR2 SNEGSKA (reference sequence). The V gene lost 3 bases and the J gene lost 8 bases, with 7 bases spanning the gap. CDR3 loop: CSARKVEAFF. DNA for the CDR3: TGCAGTGCTAGGAAGGTGGAAGCTTTCTTT.

The V and J genes are TRBV7-8 and TRBJ2-3, with 9 positions matching TRBD2. Germline-derived CDR1 and CDR2 are SGHVS and FQNEAQ. There are 17 residues in the CDR3. The V and J ends lost 3 bases and 4 bases, in that order; junction bases with no gene match: 11. The CDR3 DNA reads TGTGCCAGCAGCTTGGCGAGTCGAGCGGGGGGCTCAGATACGCAGTATTTT. Translated: CASSLASRAGGSDTQYF. Drawing the rest from reference TRBV7-8 and TRBJ2-3, the complete variable domain is GAGVSQSPRYKVAKRGQDVALRCDPISGHVSLFWYQQALGQGPEFLTYFQNEAQLDKSGLPSDRFFAERPEGSVSTLKIQRTQQEDSAVYLCASSLASRAGGSDTQYFGPGTRLTVL.

This chain links TRBV6-6 with TRBJ2-1; 9 bases align to TRBD2. This CDR3 comprises 14 residues. CDR1 and CDR2 (germline): MNHNY, SVGAGI (reference sequence). The J segment lost 6 bases and the V segment lost 7 bases, leaving 7 bases of the junction unmatched. The CDR3 reads CASTPSGGLNEQFF. Written as DNA, the CDR3 is TGTGCCAGCACCCCCAGCGGGGGGCTCAATGAGCAGTTCTTC.

This clonotype was seen just once. V is TRBV10-3 and J is TRBJ1-4, with a weak D call TRBD1 (6 bases). Looked up from germline, CDR1 is ENHRY and CDR2 is SYGVKD. The length of the CDR3 is 15 residues. Trimming stripped 0 bases from V and 5 bases from J, with 10 bases between. Here the CDR3 reads CAISESGQKNEKLFF. The CDR3 region has the DNA TGTGCCATCAGTGAGTCGGGACAAAAAAATGAAAAACTGTTTTTT.

The rearrangement uses TRBV27 and TRBJ2-3; D ambiguous. The CDR3 loop spans 18 amino acids. V was clipped by 1 base and J by 0 bases, with 17 bases between them. Germline values: CDR1 MNHEY, CDR2 SMNVEV (reference sequence). The CDR3 nucleotides are TGTGCCAGCAGTTTATTCTCTCCCTGGGCAGCCAGCACAGATACGCAGTATTTT. Translating it yields CASSLFSPWAASTDTQYF.

The chain combines TRBV20-1 with TRBJ2-7; 8 nucleotides match TRBD2. J gave up 3 bases and V 1 base, and 5 bases lay outside the gene matches. CDR1 DFQATT and CDR2 SNEGSKA come from the germline V gene (reference sequence). CDR3 length: 14 residues. The CDR3 here is CSARAGRGYYEQYF. For the CDR3, the DNA is TGCAGTGCTAGAGCCGGGAGGGGCTACTACGAGCAGTACTTC.